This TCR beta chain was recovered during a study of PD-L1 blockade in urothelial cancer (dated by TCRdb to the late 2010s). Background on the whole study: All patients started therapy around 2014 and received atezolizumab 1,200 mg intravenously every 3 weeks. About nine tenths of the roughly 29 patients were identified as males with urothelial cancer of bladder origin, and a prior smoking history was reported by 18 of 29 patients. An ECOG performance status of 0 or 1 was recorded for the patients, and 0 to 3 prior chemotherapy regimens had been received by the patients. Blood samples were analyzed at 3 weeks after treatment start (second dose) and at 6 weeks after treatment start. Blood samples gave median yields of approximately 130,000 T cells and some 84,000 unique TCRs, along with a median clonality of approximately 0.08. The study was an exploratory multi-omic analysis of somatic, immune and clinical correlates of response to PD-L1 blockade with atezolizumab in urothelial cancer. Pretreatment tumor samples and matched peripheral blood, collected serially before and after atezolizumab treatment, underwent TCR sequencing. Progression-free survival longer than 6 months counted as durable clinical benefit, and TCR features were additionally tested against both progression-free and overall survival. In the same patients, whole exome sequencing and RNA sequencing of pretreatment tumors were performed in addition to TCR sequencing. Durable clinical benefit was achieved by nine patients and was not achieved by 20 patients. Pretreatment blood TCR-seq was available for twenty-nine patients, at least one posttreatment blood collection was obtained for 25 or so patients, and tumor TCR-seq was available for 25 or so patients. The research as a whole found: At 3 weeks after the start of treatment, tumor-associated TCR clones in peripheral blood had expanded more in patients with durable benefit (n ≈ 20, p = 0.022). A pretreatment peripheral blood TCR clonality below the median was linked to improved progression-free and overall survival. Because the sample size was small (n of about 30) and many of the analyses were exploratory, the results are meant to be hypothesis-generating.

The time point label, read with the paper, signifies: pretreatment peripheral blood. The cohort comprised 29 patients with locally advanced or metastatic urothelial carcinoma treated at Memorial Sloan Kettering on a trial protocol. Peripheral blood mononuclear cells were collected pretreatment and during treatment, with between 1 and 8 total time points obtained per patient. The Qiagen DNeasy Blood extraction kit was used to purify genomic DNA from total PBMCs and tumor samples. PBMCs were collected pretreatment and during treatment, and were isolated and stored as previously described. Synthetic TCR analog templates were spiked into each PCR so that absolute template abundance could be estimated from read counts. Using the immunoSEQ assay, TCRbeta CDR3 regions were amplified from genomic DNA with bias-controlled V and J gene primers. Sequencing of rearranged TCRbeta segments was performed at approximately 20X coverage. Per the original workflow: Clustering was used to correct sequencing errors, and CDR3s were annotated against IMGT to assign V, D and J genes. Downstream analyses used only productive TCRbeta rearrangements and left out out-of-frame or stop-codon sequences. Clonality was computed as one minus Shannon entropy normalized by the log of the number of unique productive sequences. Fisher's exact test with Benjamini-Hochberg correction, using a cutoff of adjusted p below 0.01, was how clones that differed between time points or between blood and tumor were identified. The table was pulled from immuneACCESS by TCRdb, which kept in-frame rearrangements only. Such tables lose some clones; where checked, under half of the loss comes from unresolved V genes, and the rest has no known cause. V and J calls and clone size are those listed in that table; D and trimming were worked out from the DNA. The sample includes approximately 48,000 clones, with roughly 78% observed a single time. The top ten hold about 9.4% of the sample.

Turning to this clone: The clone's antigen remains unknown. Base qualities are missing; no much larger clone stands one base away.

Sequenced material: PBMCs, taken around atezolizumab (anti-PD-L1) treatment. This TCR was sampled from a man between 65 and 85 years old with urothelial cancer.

CDR3 sequence: CASREDRGSYNEQFF. The nucleotide sequence reads as follows: TGTGCCAGCAGAGAGGACAGAGGCTCCTACAATGAGCAGTTCTTC. This chain joins TRBV2 to TRBJ2-1, with TRBD1 tentatively as D gene (6 bases match). The germline V gene specifies SNHLY as CDR1 and FYNNEI as CDR2. Counted from cysteine to phenylalanine, this CDR3 has 15 amino acids. The CDR3 DNA has 45 bases and is translated from base 1. V was cut back by 6 bases and J by 0 bases, leaving a gap of 12 bases between them. The entire variable domain, with the stretches around the CDR3 drawn from the reference TRBV2 and TRBJ2-1 proteins, is EPEVTQTPSHQVTQMGQEVILRCVPISNHLYFYWYRQILGQKVEFLVSFYNNEISEKSEIFDDQFSVERPDGSNFTLKIRSTKLEDSAMYFCASREDRGSYNEQFFGPGTRLTVL.